Each of the 24 T cell receptor beta chains below was sequenced from the same sample in a study of spatial heterogeneity in lung cancer. TCRdb ran MiXCR on the 5' RACE reads and lists one entry per CDR3 protein. Of around 45,000 distinct CDR3 sequences listed, approximately 14% were seen once; the top ten hold about 60%. The time point: sample taken at primary tumor resection. This sample comprised PBMCs, obtained at surgery. The source is a male donor with early-stage non-small cell lung cancer.

V is TRBV9 and J is TRBJ2-5; 10 bases are a match to TRBD2. Germline CDR1 SGDLS, CDR2 YYNGEE. The trim removed 5 bases at V and 5 bases at J, leaving 12 bases unmatched. The CDR3 totals 16 residues. The chain's CDR3 is CASSGIIAGGSETQYF. CDR3 bases: TGTGCCAGCAGTGGGATTATAGCGGGGGGATCGGAGACCCAGTACTTC.

This clonotype has a handful of counts. The chain links TRBV5-1 to TRBJ2-7, with 7 bases identical to TRBD1. V was pared by 0 bases and J by 3 bases, with 3 bases of the junction left unmatched. CDR1 is SGHRS and CDR2 is YFSETQ in the germline V gene. This CDR3 spans 14 amino acids. In DNA, the CDR3 is TGCGCCAGCAGCTTGGGGGGACAGATCTACGAGCAGTACTTC. Translated: CASSLGGQIYEQYF.

This clonotype was observed a few times. The rearrangement joins TRBV7-8 to TRBJ1-3; D call uncertain. Germline CDR1 and CDR2: SGHVS and FQNEAQ. V was pared by 3 bases and J by 3 bases, with 12 bases between. The CDR3 contains 15 residues. CDR3 sequence: CASSLNWYGGNTIYF. In nucleotides, the CDR3 is TGTGCCAGCAGCTTGAATTGGTACGGTGGAAACACCATATATTTT.

The genes are TRBV20-1 and TRBJ1-4; TRBD1 agrees at 7 bases. Germline values: CDR1 DFQATT, CDR2 SNEGSKA (reference sequence). The CDR3 is made up of 13 amino acids. The junction had 5 bases not matched to a gene; V was cut back by 5 bases and J by 5 bases. CDR3 in amino acids: CSARQGGNEKLFF. The CDR3 nucleotides are TGCAGTGCTCGACAGGGAGGGAATGAAAAACTGTTTTTT.

The chain recombines TRBV28 with TRBJ2-1; tentatively, D is TRBD2 (5 bases). The V gene lost 6 bases and the J gene lost 3 bases, with 12 bases spanning the gap. The length of the CDR3 is 14 residues. Germline V gives CDR1 MDHEN, CDR2 SYDVKM. The CDR3 sequence: CASRPGGIYNEQFF. CDR3 sequence (DNA): TGTGCCAGCAGACCAGGAGGAATCTACAATGAGCAGTTCTTC.

The table lists this clonotype with a few counts. This chain uses TRBV3-1 with TRBJ2-3; TRBD2 matches at 7 bases. CDR1 is LGHDT and CDR2 is YNNKEL in the germline V gene (reference sequence). V was pared by 0 bases and J by 4 bases, with 7 bases of the junction left unmatched. The CDR3 is 16 amino acids. CDR3 DNA sequence: TGTGCCAGCAGCCAAGAGGGTGCGGGAGTGGCAGATACGCAGTATTTT. It encodes CASSQEGAGVADTQYF.

This clonotype was seen at least ten times. The chain is built from TRBV18 and TRBJ2-5, with D perhaps TRBD1 or TRBD2 (5 bases each). Trimming took 3 bases from V and 1 from J, leaving 15 bases between them. The CDR3 is 16 residues long. Germline CDR1 reads KGHSH; CDR2 reads LQKENI. The CDR3: CASSPIIGTVQETQYF. The CDR3, as DNA: TGTGCCAGCTCACCCATAATTGGGACGGTCCAAGAGACCCAGTACTTC. Looking up the rest from reference TRBV18 and TRBJ2-5 gives the full variable domain: NAGVMQNPRHLVRRRGQEARLRCSPMKGHSHVYWYRQLPEEGLKFMVYLQKENIIDESGMPKERFSAEFPKEGPSILRIQQVVRGDSAAYFCASSPIIGTVQETQYFGPGTRLLVL.

The chain employs TRBV6-5 and TRBJ1-1; TRBD1 might be the D (5 bases). Germline values: CDR1 MNHEY, CDR2 SVGAGI. The length of the CDR3 is 14 residues. V lost 6 bases to trimming and J lost 0 bases, with 11 bases between them. The CDR3 coding sequence is TGTGCCAGCAGACAACAGGTCCTGAACACTGAAGCTTTCTTT. Translation gives CASRQQVLNTEAFF.

The sample holds many counts of this clonotype. The chain is built from TRBV7-6 and TRBJ2-5, with D uncertain. Germline V gene lookup returns CDR1 SGHVS and CDR2 FNYEAQ. The V gene lost 1 base and the J gene lost 0 bases, with 3 bases spanning the gap. The length of the CDR3 is 13 residues. The CDR3 nucleotides are TGTGCCAGCAGCTTAGGTAACCAAGAGACCCAGTACTTC. Amino acid sequence: CASSLGNQETQYF.

This clonotype was found a few times. The chain joins TRBV3-1 to TRBJ2-1; D possibly corresponds to TRBD2 (5 bases). Trimming shortened V by 0 bases and J by 8 bases, and 20 bases separated the two germline ends. CDR3 length: 17 amino acids. Germline CDR1 LGHDT, CDR2 YNNKEL (reference sequence). The CDR3 DNA sequence: TGTGCCAGCAGCCAAGACCCAGCGGTTAGACTCCGGGATGAGCAGTTCTTC. Translation gives CASSQDPAVRLRDEQFF.

Only a few counts were recorded for this clonotype. The genes are TRBV7-9 and TRBJ2-5, with 7 bases identical to TRBD1. Germline values: CDR1 SEHNR, CDR2 FQNEAQ (reference sequence). The trim removed 4 bases at V and 2 bases at J, leaving 4 bases unmatched. This CDR3 is 14 amino acids long. The CDR3: CASSWWDSQETQYF. The CDR3 nucleotides read TGTGCCAGCAGCTGGTGGGACAGTCAAGAGACCCAGTACTTC.

This clonotype was seen a few times. The chain uses TRBV7-2 and TRBJ1-1; the D gene is possibly TRBD1 (5 bases). The CDR3 runs to 15 residues. CDR1 is SGHTA, CDR2 FQGNSA, per germline. Trimming stripped 0 bases from V and 1 base from J, with 9 bases between. CDR3 in DNA: TGTGCCAGCAGCTTAGCCGGACACACGAACACTGAAGCTTTCTTT. Amino acids: CASSLAGHTNTEAFF.

This clonotype was observed many times. This chain joins TRBV5-1 and TRBJ2-1; 9 bases agree with TRBD1. The length of the CDR3 is 15 residues. Trimming at V came to 5 bases and at J to 5 bases, leaving 8 bases not matched to a gene. CDR1 is SGHRS and CDR2 is YFSETQ in the germline V gene. The CDR3 DNA sequence: TGCGCCAGCAGTTCCGGGACAGGGAGGCACAATGAGCAGTTCTTC. Its protein product is CASSSGTGRHNEQFF.

This clonotype showed up just a few times. The chain joins TRBV29-1 to TRBJ2-3; D tentatively fits TRBD1 or TRBD2 (6 bases each). The CDR3 contains 12 residues. Germline values: CDR1 SQVTM, CDR2 ANQGSEA. The CDR3 DNA sequence: TGCCTAGTAGGGGGGATCACGGATACGCAGTATTTT. Protein product: CLVGGITDTQYF.

The chain uses TRBV3-1 and TRBJ1-1, with D tentatively TRBD1 (5 bases). V was cut by 0 bases and J by 0 bases, with 11 bases left in between. Germline CDR1 LGHDT, CDR2 YNNKEL (reference sequence). The CDR3 length is 16 residues. The CDR3 here is CASSQDGAPMNTEAFF. DNA for the CDR3: TGTGCCAGCAGCCAAGATGGGGCGCCCATGAACACTGAAGCTTTCTTT.

Turning to this clonotype: This sequence may be a read error, since a much larger clone differs from it by one base. The chain joins TRBV25-1 to TRBJ1-2; D is ambiguous. The germline CDR1 and CDR2 sequences are MGHDK and SYGVNS. The length of the CDR3 is 13 residues. V lost 3 bases, J lost 4 bases, and 9 bases lay in between. This chain's CDR3 is CASSDGRVYGYTF. CDR3 DNA sequence: TGTGCCAGCAGTGACGGACGGGTCTATGGCTACACCTTC.

This clonotype was observed at least ten times. The chain links TRBV29-1 to TRBJ2-7; a weak D match, TRBD2 (5 bases). The CDR3 is made up of 13 amino acids. Germline V lookup: CDR1 SQVTM, CDR2 ANQGSEA. CDR3 sequence (DNA): TGCAGTGTGCGAGGGTCACTTTACTACGAGCAGTACTTC. It is translated as CSVRGSLYYEQYF.

The chain recombines TRBV4-3 with TRBJ1-4; D ambiguous. CDR1 is LGHNA, CDR2 YSLEER, per germline. V was pared by 4 bases and J by 8 bases, with 11 bases between. This CDR3 has 13 amino acids. The DNA for the CDR3 is TGCGCCAGCAGCCCCTTGACTGGGGAAAAACTGTTTTTT. It codes for CASSPLTGEKLFF.

The CDR3 coding sequence is TGCAGTGCTAGAGTGGGTCCGTTGACCGGGGAGCTGTTTTTT. Protein product: CSARVGPLTGELFF. The chain employs TRBV20-1 and TRBJ2-2; D gene ambiguous. Trimming shortened V by 1 base and J by 5 bases, and 11 bases separated the two germline ends. The length of the CDR3 is 14 residues. The germline CDR1 and CDR2 sequences are DFQATT and SNEGSKA (reference sequence).

This clonotype was recorded many times. The chain has TRBV3-1 and TRBJ2-5, with 8 bases fitting TRBD1. The CDR3 length is 15 residues. Trimming took 4 bases from V and 5 from J; bases not matched to a gene: 9. Germline CDR1 LGHDT, CDR2 YNNKEL (reference sequence). The CDR3 DNA follows: TGTGCCAGCAGCCTCAATCAGGACAGGGTGGAGACCCAGTACTTC. Amino acids: CASSLNQDRVETQYF.

In its sample, this clonotype was seen many times. The CDR3 loop is CASSQGLGNTEAFF. The CDR3 DNA follows: TGTGCCAGCAGCCAAGGACTGGGGAACACTGAAGCTTTCTTT. The V and J genes are TRBV3-1 and TRBJ1-1, with no clear D. The CDR3 sequence is 14 residues long. V lost 1 base and J lost 1, with 7 bases in between. CDR1 is LGHDT and CDR2 is YNNKEL in the germline V gene (reference sequence).

The gene calls are TRBV5-1 and TRBJ2-1; 8 bases match TRBD1. This CDR3 contains 14 residues. V was pared by 7 bases and J by 6 bases, with 9 bases of the junction left unmatched. CDR1 and CDR2 from the germline V gene are SGHRS and YFSETQ. The CDR3 is CASYDRGRINEQFF. The CDR3 nucleotides read TGCGCCAGCTACGACAGGGGCAGGATCAATGAGCAGTTCTTC.

This clonotype has only a few counts. This chain joins TRBV10-3 and TRBJ2-5; tentative D call: TRBD1 (6 bases). Between the trimmed V and J ends, which lost 8 bases and 3 bases, there was a span of 10 bases. The CDR3 length is 12 residues. Germline V gene sequence: CDR1 ENHRY, CDR2 SYGVKD. CDR3 sequence reads: CAISQGKETQYF. For the CDR3, the DNA is TGTGCCATCTCACAGGGAAAAGAGACCCAGTACTTC.

This clonotype has at least ten counts. The chain combines TRBV7-9 with TRBJ2-1; tentative D call: TRBD2 (6 bases). The CDR3 is 16 amino acids. The germline gives CDR1 SEHNR, CDR2 FQNEAQ (reference sequence). The V and J ends lost 5 bases and 0 bases respectively, with 14 bases between them. DNA of the CDR3: TGTGCCAGCAGCCCCCGGGCGGGAAGCTCCTACAATGAGCAGTTCTTC. It is translated as CASSPRAGSSYNEQFF.